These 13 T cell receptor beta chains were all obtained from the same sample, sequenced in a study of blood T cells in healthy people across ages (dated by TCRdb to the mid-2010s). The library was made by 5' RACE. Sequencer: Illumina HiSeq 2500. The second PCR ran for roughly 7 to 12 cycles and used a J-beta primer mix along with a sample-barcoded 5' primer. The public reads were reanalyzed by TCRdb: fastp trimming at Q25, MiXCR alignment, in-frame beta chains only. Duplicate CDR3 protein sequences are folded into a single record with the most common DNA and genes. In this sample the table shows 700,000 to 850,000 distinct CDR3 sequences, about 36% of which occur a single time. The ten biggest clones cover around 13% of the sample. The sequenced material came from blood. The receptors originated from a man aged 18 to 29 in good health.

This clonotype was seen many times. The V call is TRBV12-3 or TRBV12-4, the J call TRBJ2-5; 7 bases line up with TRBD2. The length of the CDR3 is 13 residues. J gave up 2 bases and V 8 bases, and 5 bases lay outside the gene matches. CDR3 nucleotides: TGTGCCAGCGTCGGGGGGACGCAAGAGACCCAGTACTTC. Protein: CASVGGTQETQYF.

CDR3 loop: CASSQVLTGQETQYF. CDR3 sequence (DNA): TGCGCCAGCAGCCAAGTCCTAACAGGCCAAGAGACCCAGTACTTC. This rearrangement joins TRBV4-1 to TRBJ2-5; TRBD1 might be the D (5 bases). Per the germline V gene, CDR1 is MGHRA and CDR2 is YSYEKL. The germline V and J ends were trimmed by 1 base and 1 base, with 10 bases remaining between them. The CDR3 is 15 residues long.

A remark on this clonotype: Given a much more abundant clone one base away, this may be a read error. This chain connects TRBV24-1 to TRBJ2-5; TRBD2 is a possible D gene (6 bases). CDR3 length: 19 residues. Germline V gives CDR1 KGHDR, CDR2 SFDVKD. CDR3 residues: CATSDFLGGAPSGEETHYF. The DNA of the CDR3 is TGTGCCACCAGTGATTTTCTTGGCGGAGCCCCCTCGGGGGAAGAGACCCATTACTTC.

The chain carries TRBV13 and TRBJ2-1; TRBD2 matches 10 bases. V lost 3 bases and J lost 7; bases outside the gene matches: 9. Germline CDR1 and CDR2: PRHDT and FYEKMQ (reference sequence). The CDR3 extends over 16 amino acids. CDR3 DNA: TGTGCCAGCAGCTTTGCAGCGGGGGGGCTGTCGAATGAGCAGTTCTTC. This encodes CASSFAAGGLSNEQFF.

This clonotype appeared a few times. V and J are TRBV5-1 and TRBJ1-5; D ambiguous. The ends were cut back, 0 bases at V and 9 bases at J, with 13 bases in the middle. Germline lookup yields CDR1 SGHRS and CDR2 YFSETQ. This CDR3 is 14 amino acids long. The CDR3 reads CASSLGPGDRPQHF. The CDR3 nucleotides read TGCGCCAGCAGCTTGGGGCCAGGCGACCGGCCCCAGCATTTT.

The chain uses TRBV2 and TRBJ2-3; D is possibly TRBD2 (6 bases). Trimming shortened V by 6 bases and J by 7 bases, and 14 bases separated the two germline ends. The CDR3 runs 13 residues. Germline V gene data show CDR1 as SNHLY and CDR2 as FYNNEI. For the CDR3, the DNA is TGTGCCAGCAGCGGACTACCCCCGAATACGCAGTATTTT. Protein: CASSGLPPNTQYF.

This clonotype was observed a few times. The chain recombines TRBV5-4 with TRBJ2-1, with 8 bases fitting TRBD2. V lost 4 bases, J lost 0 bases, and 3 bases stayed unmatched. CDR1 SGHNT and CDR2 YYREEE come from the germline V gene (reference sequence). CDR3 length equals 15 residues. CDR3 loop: CASSPGLDSYNEQFF. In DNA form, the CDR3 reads TGTGCCAGCAGCCCGGGACTAGACTCCTACAATGAGCAGTTCTTC.

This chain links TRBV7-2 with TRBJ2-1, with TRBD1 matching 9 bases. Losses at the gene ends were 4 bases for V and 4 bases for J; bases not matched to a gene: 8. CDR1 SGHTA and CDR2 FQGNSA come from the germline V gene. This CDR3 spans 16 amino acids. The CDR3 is CASSSSDRGEYNEQFF. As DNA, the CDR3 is TGTGCCAGCAGCTCCTCCGACAGGGGGGAGTACAATGAGCAGTTCTTC.

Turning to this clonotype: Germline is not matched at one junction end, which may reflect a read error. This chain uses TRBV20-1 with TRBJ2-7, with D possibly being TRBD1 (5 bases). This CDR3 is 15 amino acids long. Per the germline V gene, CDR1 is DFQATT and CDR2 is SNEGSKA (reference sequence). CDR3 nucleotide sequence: TGCAGTGCTGGTGACCACAATACAGGATCTTACGAGCGGTACTTC. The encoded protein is CSAGDHNTGSYERYF.

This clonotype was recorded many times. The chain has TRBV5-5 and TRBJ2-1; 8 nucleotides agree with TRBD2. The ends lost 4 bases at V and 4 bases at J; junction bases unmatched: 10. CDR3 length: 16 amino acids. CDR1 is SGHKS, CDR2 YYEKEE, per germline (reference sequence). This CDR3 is CASSPFSGGRYNEQFF. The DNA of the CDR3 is TGTGCCAGCAGCCCCTTCAGCGGGGGCCGATACAATGAGCAGTTCTTC.

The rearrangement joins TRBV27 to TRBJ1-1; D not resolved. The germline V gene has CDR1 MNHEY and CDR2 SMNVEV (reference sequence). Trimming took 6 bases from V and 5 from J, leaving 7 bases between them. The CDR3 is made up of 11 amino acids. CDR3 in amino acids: CASSYQTEAFF. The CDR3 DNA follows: TGTGCCAGCAGCTACCAGACTGAAGCTTTCTTT.

CDR3 nucleotide sequence: TGTGCCAGCAGAGTTCAGGGAGGCGCTGGCTACACCTTC. This codes for CASRVQGGAGYTF. The genes are TRBV6-2 or TRBV6-3 and TRBJ1-2; TRBD1 is a possible D gene (5 bases). V was shortened by 6 bases and J by 7 bases, with 15 bases between the two germline ends. The CDR3 consists of 13 residues. The V gene's germline CDR1 is MNHEY and CDR2 SVGEGT.

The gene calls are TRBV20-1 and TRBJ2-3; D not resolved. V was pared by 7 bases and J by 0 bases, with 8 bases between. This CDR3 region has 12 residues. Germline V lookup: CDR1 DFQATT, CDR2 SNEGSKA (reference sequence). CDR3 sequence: CSGKGSTDTQYF. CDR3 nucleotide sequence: TGCAGTGGGAAAGGGAGCACAGATACGCAGTATTTT.